This T cell receptor beta chain was identified in a study of OX40 agonist ivuxolimab in advanced cancers. For the study at large: Age averaged about 60 years (range roughly 23 to 85), and less than 85% were male. General study results and limits: Expanded clones were, on average, more numerous in CD8+ T cells than in CD4+. At doses 0.1 to 3.0 mg/kg, CD4+ and CD8+ clones expanded.

In regard to this clone: The antigen remains unidentified.

Method: immunoSEQ multiplex PCR; TCRdb's copy keeps in-frame clones and lacks some. The repertoire consists of approximately 90,000 clones, with 70% to 90% occurring once and the leading ten covering about 4.1%. V lost 8 bases, J lost 10 bases, and 18 bases lay in between. Germline V gene lookup returns CDR1 SGHAT and CDR2 FQNNGV. This CDR3 comprises 13 residues. The source of this sequence is an adult with an advanced solid tumor such as melanoma, head and neck, liver or kidney cancer. This chain uses TRBV11-2 with TRBJ2-1, with D uncertain. The input for sequencing was CD4+ or CD8+ T cells sorted from blood, taken in a trial of the OX40 agonist ivuxolimab. The CDR3 region is CASVQRRVDEQFF. CDR3 in DNA: TGTGCCAGCGTACAAAGACGGGTGGACGAGCAGTTCTTC.